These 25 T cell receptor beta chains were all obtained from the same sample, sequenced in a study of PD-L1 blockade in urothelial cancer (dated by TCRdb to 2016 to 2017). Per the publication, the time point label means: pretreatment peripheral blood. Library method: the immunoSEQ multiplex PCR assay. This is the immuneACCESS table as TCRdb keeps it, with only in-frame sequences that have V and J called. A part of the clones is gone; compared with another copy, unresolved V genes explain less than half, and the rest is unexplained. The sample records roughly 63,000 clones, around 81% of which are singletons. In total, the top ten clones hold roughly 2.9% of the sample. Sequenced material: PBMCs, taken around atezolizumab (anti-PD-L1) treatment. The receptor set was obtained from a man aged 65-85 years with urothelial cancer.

CDR3 sequence: CASSLGRVLSGYTF. CDR3 nucleotides: TGTGCCAGCAGCTTGGGTCGCGTACTTAGTGGCTACACCTTC. The chain joins TRBV5-6 to TRBJ1-2, with no clear D. This CDR3 has 14 residues. Germline V gene lookup returns CDR1 SGHDT and CDR2 YYEEEE. The V end was cut by 0 bases, the J end by 7 bases, with 13 bases between.

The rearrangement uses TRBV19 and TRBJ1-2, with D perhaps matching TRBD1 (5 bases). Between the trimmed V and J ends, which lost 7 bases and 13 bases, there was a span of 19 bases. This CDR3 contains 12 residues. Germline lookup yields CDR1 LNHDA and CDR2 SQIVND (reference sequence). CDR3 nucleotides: TGTGCCAGTACCTCCAGACTGGGGCTGCTCACCTTC. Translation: CASTSRLGLLTF.

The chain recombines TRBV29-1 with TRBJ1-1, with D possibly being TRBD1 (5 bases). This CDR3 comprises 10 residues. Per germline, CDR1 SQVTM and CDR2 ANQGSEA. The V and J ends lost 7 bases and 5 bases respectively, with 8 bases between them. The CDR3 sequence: CSAGGTEAFF. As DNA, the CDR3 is TGCAGCGCCGGGGGTACTGAAGCTTTCTTT.

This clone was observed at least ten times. The DNA of the CDR3 is TGTGCCAGCAGTGAAGGGGGCCTCCCCTACGAGCAGTACTTC. Its protein is CASSEGGLPYEQYF. The chain recombines TRBV25-1 with TRBJ2-7, with D perhaps TRBD1 (6 bases). V gave up 2 bases and J gave up 2 bases, with 10 bases separating them. Germline V gene lookup returns CDR1 MGHDK and CDR2 SYGVNS. The CDR3 covers 14 residues.

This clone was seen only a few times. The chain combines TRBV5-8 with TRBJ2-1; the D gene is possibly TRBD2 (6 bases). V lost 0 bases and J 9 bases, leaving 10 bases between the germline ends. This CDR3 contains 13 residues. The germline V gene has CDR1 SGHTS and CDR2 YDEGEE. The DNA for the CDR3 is TGTGCCAGCAGCTTGGGACTAGTCGGTGAGCAGTTCTTC. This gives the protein CASSLGLVGEQFF.

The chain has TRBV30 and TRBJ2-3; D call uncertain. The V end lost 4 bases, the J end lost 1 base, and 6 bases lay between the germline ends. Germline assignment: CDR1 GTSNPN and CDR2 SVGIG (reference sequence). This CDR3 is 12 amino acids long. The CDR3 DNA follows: TGTGCCTGGACCCATGGCACAGATACGCAGTATTTT. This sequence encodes CAWTHGTDTQYF.

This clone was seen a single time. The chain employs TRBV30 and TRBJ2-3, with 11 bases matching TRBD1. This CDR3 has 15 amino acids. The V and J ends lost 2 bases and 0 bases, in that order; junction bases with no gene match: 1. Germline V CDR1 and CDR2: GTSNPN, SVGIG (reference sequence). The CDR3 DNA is TGTGCCTGGAGTAGGGACAGGGGGAGCACAGATACGCAGTATTTT. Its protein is CAWSRDRGSTDTQYF.

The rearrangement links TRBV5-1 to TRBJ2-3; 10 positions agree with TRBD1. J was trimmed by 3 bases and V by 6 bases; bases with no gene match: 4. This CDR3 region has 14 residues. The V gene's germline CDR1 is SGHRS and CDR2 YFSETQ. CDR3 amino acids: CASTRDRGTDTQYF. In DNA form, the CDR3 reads TGCGCCAGCACCCGGGACAGGGGTACAGATACGCAGTATTTT.

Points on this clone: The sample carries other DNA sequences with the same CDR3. The CDR3 sequence is CASGRGTDTQYF. CDR3 sequence (DNA): TGTGCCAGCGGGCGGGGCACAGATACGCAGTATTTT. This chain joins TRBV6-5 and TRBJ2-3; the D gene is possibly TRBD2 (5 bases). There are 12 residues in the CDR3. Germline V gives CDR1 MNHEY, CDR2 SVGAGI. V was cut by 8 bases and J by 1 base, with 7 bases left in between.

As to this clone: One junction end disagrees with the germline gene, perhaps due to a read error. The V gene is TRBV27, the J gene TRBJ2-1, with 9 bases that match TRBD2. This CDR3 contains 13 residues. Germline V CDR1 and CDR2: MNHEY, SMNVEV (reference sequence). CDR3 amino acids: CASSQIAGDGTVF. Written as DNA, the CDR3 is TGTGCCAGCAGTCAGATAGCGGGAGACGGTACCGTCTTC.

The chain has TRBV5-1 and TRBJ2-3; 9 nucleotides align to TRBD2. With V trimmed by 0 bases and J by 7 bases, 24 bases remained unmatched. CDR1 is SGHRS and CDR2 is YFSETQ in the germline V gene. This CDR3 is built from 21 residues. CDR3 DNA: TGCGCCAGCAGCTTGGATCCTCGAGGGGGCGGCGCGGGAGGGCCTGAGAATACGCAGTATTTT. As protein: CASSLDPRGGGAGGPENTQYF.

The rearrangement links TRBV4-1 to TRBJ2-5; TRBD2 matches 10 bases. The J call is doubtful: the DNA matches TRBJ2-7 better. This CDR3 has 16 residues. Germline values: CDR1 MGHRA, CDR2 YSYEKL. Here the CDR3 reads CASSLELAGSPYEQYF. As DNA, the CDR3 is TGCGCCAGCAGCCTCGAACTAGCGGGAAGTCCCTACGAGCAGTACTTC.

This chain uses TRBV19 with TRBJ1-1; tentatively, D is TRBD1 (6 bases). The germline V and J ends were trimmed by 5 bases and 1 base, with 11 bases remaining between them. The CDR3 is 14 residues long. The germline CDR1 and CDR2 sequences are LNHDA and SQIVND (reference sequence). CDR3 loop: CASSLQTGNTEAFF. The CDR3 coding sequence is TGTGCCAGTAGTTTACAGACAGGGAACACTGAAGCTTTCTTT.

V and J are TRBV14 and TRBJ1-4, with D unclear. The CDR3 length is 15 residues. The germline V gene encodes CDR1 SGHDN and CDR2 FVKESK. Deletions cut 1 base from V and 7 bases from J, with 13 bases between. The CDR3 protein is CASSQVGRGIEKLFF. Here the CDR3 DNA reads TGTGCCAGCAGCCAAGTGGGCAGAGGGATTGAAAAACTGTTTTTT.

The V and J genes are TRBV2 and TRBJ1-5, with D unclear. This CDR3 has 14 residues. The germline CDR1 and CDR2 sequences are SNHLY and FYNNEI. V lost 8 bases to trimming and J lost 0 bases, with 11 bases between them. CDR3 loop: CASSNTHSNQPQHF. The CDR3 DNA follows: TGTGCCAGCTCAAATACACATAGCAATCAGCCCCAGCATTTT. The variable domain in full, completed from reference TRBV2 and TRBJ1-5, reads EPEVTQTPSHQVTQMGQEVILRCVPISNHLYFYWYRQILGQKVEFLVSFYNNEISEKSEIFDDQFSVERPDGSNFTLKIRSTKLEDSAMYFCASSNTHSNQPQHFGDGTRLSIL.

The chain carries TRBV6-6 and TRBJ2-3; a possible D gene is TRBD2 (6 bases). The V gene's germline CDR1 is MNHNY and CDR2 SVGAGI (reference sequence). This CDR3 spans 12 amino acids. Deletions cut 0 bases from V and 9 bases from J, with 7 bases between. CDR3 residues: CASSYSGLTQYF. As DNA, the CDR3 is TGTGCCAGCAGTTACTCGGGACTCACGCAGTATTTT.

The CDR3 DNA sequence: TGTGCCAGCAGCTTGGTACAAGAGACCCAGTACTTC. Translated, it gives CASSLVQETQYF. The chain employs TRBV5-6 and TRBJ2-5, with D unresolved. CDR3 length equals 12 residues. V lost 0 bases and J lost 2, with 2 bases in between. Germline V lookup: CDR1 SGHDT, CDR2 YYEEEE.

CDR3 nucleotides: TGTGCCAGCAGCCTCGGACAGTACAATGAGCAGTTCTTC. Residues: CASSLGQYNEQFF. The V call is TRBV5-4, the J call TRBJ2-1, with D maybe TRBD1 (6 bases). Germline-derived CDR1 and CDR2 are SGHNT and YYREEE (reference sequence). This CDR3 comprises 13 residues. Trimming pared 4 bases from V and 4 bases from J, leaving 9 bases between.

The CDR3 protein is CSVDTAGLYNEQFF. In nucleotides, the CDR3 is TGCAGCGTTGACACCGCGGGACTCTACAATGAGCAGTTCTTC. This sequence joins TRBV29-1 and TRBJ2-1; D might be TRBD2 (6 bases). The CDR3 sequence is 14 residues long. V lost 3 bases and J lost 3, with 12 bases in between. The germline gives CDR1 SQVTM, CDR2 ANQGSEA.

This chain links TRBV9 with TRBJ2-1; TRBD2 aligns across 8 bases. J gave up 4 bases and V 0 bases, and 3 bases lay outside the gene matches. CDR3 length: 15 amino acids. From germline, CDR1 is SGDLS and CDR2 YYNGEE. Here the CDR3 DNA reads TGTGCCAGCAGCGTAGGAGCGGGAGATTACAATGAGCAGTTCTTC. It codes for CASSVGAGDYNEQFF.

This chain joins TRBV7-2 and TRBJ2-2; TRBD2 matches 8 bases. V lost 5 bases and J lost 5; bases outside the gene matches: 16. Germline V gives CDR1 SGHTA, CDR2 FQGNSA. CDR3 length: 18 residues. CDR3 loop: CASSKGASGPGGTGELFF. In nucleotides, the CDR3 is TGTGCCAGCAGCAAAGGGGCTAGCGGGCCCGGAGGGACCGGGGAGCTGTTTTTT.

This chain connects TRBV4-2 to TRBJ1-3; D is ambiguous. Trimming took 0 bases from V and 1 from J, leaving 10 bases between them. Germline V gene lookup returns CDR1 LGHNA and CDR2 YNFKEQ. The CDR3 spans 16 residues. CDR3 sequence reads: CASSQDLFRSGNTIYF. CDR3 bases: TGTGCCAGCAGCCAAGACTTGTTCAGATCTGGAAACACCATATATTTT.

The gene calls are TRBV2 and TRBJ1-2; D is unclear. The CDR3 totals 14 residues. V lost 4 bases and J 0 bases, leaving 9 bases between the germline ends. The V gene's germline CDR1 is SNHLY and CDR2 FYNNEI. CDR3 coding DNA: TGTGCCAGCAGTGCCACAAGATCTAACTATGGCTACACCTTC. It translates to CASSATRSNYGYTF.

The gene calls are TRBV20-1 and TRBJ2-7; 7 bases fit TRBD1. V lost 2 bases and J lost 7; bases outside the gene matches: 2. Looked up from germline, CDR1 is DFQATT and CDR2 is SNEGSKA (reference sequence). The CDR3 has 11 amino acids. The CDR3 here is CSARSGGEQYF. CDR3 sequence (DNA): TGCAGTGCTAGATCAGGGGGAGAGCAGTACTTC.

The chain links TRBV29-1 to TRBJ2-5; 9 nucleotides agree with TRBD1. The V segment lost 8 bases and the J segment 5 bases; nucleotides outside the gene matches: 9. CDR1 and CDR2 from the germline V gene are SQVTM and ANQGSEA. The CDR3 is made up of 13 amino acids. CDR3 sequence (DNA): TGCAGCACACGACAGGGGGAGGGGGAGACCCAGTACTTC. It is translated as CSTRQGEGETQYF.